Presented here are 7 T cell receptor beta chains from one specimen sequenced in a study of beta chain features in type 1 diabetes. General study results and limits: TCRB CDR3s from Type 1 diabetes patients were moderately but significantly shorter in all four CD4+ subsets.

No antigen has been assigned to these receptors. Investigators reverse transcribed all isolated RNA, so they sequenced expressed TCRB transcripts. Produced via immunoSEQ multiplex PCR; TCRdb's table is partial and in-frame only. The sample records tens of thousands of clones, 55% to 70% being singletons. The specimen was stem cell memory CD4+ T cells from blood. The receptors here all came from a woman under 40 with type 1 diabetes.

This clone was seen just once. The chain couples TRBV30 to TRBJ1-3, with D unresolved. Trimming removed 2 bases from V and 0 bases from J, with 11 bases in between. Germline values: CDR1 GTSNPN, CDR2 SVGIG (reference sequence). This CDR3 contains 15 residues. CDR3 bases: TGTGCCTGGAGTTCGGGTGCTAACTCTGGAAACACCATATATTTT. Residues: CAWSSGANSGNTIYF.

The chain carries TRBV30 and TRBJ1-1; no clear D gene. CDR3 length: 15 amino acids. Trimming removed 0 bases from V and 4 bases from J, with 15 bases in between. Germline V CDR1 and CDR2: GTSNPN, SVGIG (reference sequence). The DNA of the CDR3 is TGTGCCTGGAGTGTAGGTCCCATGAGGAGCACTGAAGCTTTCTTT. Protein sequence: CAWSVGPMRSTEAFF. Full variable domain (rest looked up from reference TRBV30 and TRBJ1-1): SQTIHQWPATLVQPVGSPLSLECTVEGTSNPNLYWYRQAAGRGLQLLFYSVGIGQISSEVPQNLSASRPQDRQFILSSKKLLLSDSGFYLCAWSVGPMRSTEAFFGQGTRLTVV.

V gene TRBV11-3 combines with J gene TRBJ2-1; TRBD2 agrees at 8 bases. Trimming at V came to 2 bases and at J to 4 bases, leaving 4 bases not matched to a gene. The CDR3 covers 15 residues. Germline values: CDR1 SGHNT, CDR2 YENEEA. The CDR3 DNA reads TGTGCCAGCAGCTTATTAGCGGGAACTTACAATGAGCAGTTCTTC. Protein: CASSLLAGTYNEQFF.

V is TRBV19 and J is TRBJ2-5, with 7 bases fitting TRBD2. Germline CDR1 LNHDA, CDR2 SQIVND (reference sequence). The V and J ends lost 7 bases and 5 bases, in that order; junction bases with no gene match: 10. The CDR3 has 14 residues. CDR3 sequence: CASKRLAGVETQYF. Here the CDR3 DNA reads TGTGCCAGTAAGCGACTAGCCGGGGTGGAGACCCAGTACTTC. Variable domain in full (rest from reference TRBV19 and TRBJ2-5): DGGITQSPKYLFRKEGQNVTLSCEQNLNHDAMYWYRQDPGQGLRLIYYSQIVNDFQKGDIAEGYSVSREKKESFPLTVTSAQKNPTAFYLCASKRLAGVETQYFGPGTRLLVL.

The V and J genes are TRBV5-1 and TRBJ2-2, with TRBD2 matching 8 bases. Germline V gives CDR1 SGHRS, CDR2 YFSETQ. This CDR3 has 16 amino acids. V dropped 4 bases and J dropped 1; count of bases not matched to a gene: 6. The CDR3 loop is CASSRMTSENTGELFF. The DNA of the CDR3 is TGCGCCAGCAGCAGAATGACTAGCGAGAACACCGGGGAGCTGTTTTTT.

This clone was picked up a small number of times. CDR3 sequence reads: CASSQDASGRAMETQYF. CDR3 nucleotides: TGTGCCAGCAGCCAAGATGCTAGCGGGAGGGCCATGGAGACCCAGTACTTC. This chain links TRBV4-2 with TRBJ2-5; 12 positions agree with TRBD2. The CDR3 totals 17 residues. The trim removed 0 bases at V and 5 bases at J, leaving 7 bases unmatched. Germline-derived CDR1 and CDR2 are LGHNA and YNFKEQ.

V is TRBV4-2 and J is TRBJ1-2; TRBD1 is a possible D gene (6 bases). The V end was cut by 2 bases, the J end by 4 bases, with 17 bases between. The CDR3 covers 16 residues. In germline, CDR1 is LGHNA, CDR2 YNFKEQ. Written as DNA, the CDR3 is TGTGCCAGCAGCCAACCCCACCGGGACAACGGCTATGGCTACACCTTC. Translating gives CASSQPHRDNGYGYTF.